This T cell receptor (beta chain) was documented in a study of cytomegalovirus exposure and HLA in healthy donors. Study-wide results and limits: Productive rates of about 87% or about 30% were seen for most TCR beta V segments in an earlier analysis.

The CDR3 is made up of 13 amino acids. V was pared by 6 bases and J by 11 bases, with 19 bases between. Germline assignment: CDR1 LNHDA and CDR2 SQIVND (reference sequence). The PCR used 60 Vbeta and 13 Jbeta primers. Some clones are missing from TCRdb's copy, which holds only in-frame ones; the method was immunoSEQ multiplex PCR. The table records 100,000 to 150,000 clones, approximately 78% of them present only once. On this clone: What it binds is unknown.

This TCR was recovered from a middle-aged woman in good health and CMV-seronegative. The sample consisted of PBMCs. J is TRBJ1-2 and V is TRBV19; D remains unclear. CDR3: CASRTGRLVEYTF. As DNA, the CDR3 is TGTGCCAGTAGAACTGGGAGGCTCGTCGAGTACACCTTC.